This entry lists 23 T cell receptor beta chains sequenced from one sample in a study of molecular identifiers for immune sequencing clone quantification. TCRdb used MiXCR to reprocess the PCR reads, holding one entry per CDR3 protein. In the table there are around 94,000 distinct CDR3 sequences, about 35% of which are singletons. The sequenced sample was naive CD8+ T cells from blood, with Jurkat cell RNA spiked in. Indicated subset: FACS-sorted CD8+CD4-CCR7+CD45RA+ naive T cells. The receptor set was obtained from a human donor in good health. Some libraries in this study had Jurkat cell RNA spiked in.

This clonotype has just a few counts. This chain connects TRBV7-6 to TRBJ1-3, with 7 bases fitting TRBD1. The CDR3 loop spans 16 amino acids. Germline loops: CDR1 SGHVS, CDR2 FNYEAQ. V was pared by 5 bases and J by 5 bases, with 12 bases of the junction left unmatched. This CDR3 reads CASSLDHRGRRNTIYF. CDR3 coding DNA: TGTGCCAGCAGCCTAGATCACAGGGGAAGGAGAAACACCATATATTTT.

CDR3 DNA sequence: TGCAGCGTTGCGGGGGGATATGGCTACACCTTC. This codes for CSVAGGYGYTF. This sequence joins TRBV29-1 and TRBJ1-2; D possibly corresponds to TRBD1 (5 bases). The V end lost 4 bases, the J end lost 5 bases, and 8 bases lay between the germline ends. The CDR3 has 11 amino acids. Per germline, CDR1 SQVTM and CDR2 ANQGSEA.

This clonotype was recorded many times. Germline is not matched at one junction end, which may reflect a read error. The CDR3 DNA reads TGTGCCAGCAGTGAAAAGGGAGCTAGCACGGATACGCAGTATTTT. Translation gives CASSEKGASTDTQYF. This rearrangement joins TRBV2 to TRBJ2-3, with D perhaps TRBD2 (5 bases). The CDR3 length is 15 residues. In germline, CDR1 is SNHLY, CDR2 FYNNEI.

At least ten counts were recorded for this clonotype. V and J are TRBV20-1 and TRBJ2-7; perhaps TRBD1 as D (6 bases). The germline CDR1 and CDR2 sequences are DFQATT and SNEGSKA (reference sequence). Between the trimmed V and J ends, which lost 6 bases and 5 bases, there was a span of 11 bases. CDR3 size: 11 residues. CDR3 amino acids: CSASQGNEQYF. DNA for the CDR3: TGCAGTGCGTCACAGGGTAACGAGCAGTACTTC.

With regard to this clonotype: A single base separates this from a much larger clone, so it may be a read error. The CDR3 reads CASSFGSWPGELYF. In DNA form, the CDR3 reads TGTGCCAGCAGTTTCGGGAGCTGGCCCGGGGAGCTGTATTTT. The rearrangement links TRBV12-3 or TRBV12-4 to TRBJ2-2; a weak D match, TRBD2 (6 bases). The length of the CDR3 is 14 residues.

The rearrangement uses TRBV13 and TRBJ1-1; 8 positions match TRBD1. This CDR3 region has 16 residues. The trim removed 4 bases at V and 6 bases at J, leaving 13 bases unmatched. Germline V gene lookup returns CDR1 PRHDT and CDR2 FYEKMQ (reference sequence). The CDR3 DNA reads as TGTGCCAGCAGCTCCCCCCCCACAGGGGGAAGGGCTGAAGCTTTCTTT. Its protein product is CASSSPPTGGRAEAFF. Combining the CDR3 with reference TRBV13 and TRBJ1-1 gives the whole variable domain AAGVIQSPRHLIKEKRETATLKCYPIPRHDTVYWYQQGPGQDPQFLISFYEKMQSDKGSIPDRFSAQQFSDYHSELNMSSLELGDSALYFCASSSPPTGGRAEAFFGQGTRLTVV.

This clonotype was seen just once. A read error may produce the germline difference seen at one junction end. CDR3 amino acids: CASSLGRGYYEQYF. The CDR3, as DNA: TGTGCCAGCAGCTTAGGGCGGGGGTATTACGAGCAGTACTTC. The V gene is TRBV5-3, the J gene TRBJ2-7; 7 nucleotides line up with TRBD2. TRBV5-3 is assigned to the ORF class and has an uncertain function. The CDR3 consists of 14 residues.

There are a few counts of this clonotype. The chain combines TRBV19 with TRBJ2-1; 8 bases are shared with TRBD1. V dropped 6 bases and J dropped 4; count of bases not matched to a gene: 14. The CDR3 sequence is 17 residues long. Germline-derived CDR1 and CDR2 are LNHDA and SQIVND (reference sequence). Here the CDR3 reads CASSLKVPGTGYNEQFF. The CDR3 region has the DNA TGTGCCAGTAGCCTGAAAGTCCCCGGGACAGGTTACAATGAGCAGTTCTTC. Combining the CDR3 with reference TRBV19 and TRBJ2-1 gives the whole variable domain DGGITQSPKYLFRKEGQNVTLSCEQNLNHDAMYWYRQDPGQGLRLIYYSQIVNDFQKGDIAEGYSVSREKKESFPLTVTSAQKNPTAFYLCASSLKVPGTGYNEQFFGPGTRLTVL.

This clonotype was picked up a small number of times. V usage is TRBV7-2 and J usage is TRBJ2-7; 11 bases agree with TRBD2. Germline-derived CDR1 and CDR2 are SGHTA and FQGNSA. This CDR3 is 17 amino acids long. J was trimmed by 1 base and V by 5 bases; bases with no gene match: 10. The CDR3 coding sequence is TGTGCCAGCAGCCCCCGGACTAGCGGGTCGAGGTCCTACGAGCAGTACTTC. Translating gives CASSPRTSGSRSYEQYF.

This chain joins TRBV7-8 and TRBJ2-1, with 7 bases fitting TRBD2. The V gene's germline CDR1 is SGHVS and CDR2 FQNEAQ. The CDR3 sequence is 15 residues long. V lost 5 bases and J lost 7; bases outside the gene matches: 11. The CDR3 sequence is CASSLLGGDPNEQFF. CDR3 sequence (DNA): TGTGCCAGCAGCCTCCTTGGGGGGGACCCGAATGAGCAGTTCTTC.

The chain uses TRBV7-9 and TRBJ2-1; weak D call: TRBD2 (6 bases). The germline V gene has CDR1 SEHNR and CDR2 FQNEAQ (reference sequence). Trimming took 5 bases from V and 6 from J, leaving 17 bases between them. The CDR3 sequence is 15 residues long. The CDR3 region has the DNA TGTGCCAGCAGCCAAGCCGGGACTCGCTTCAATGAGCAGTTCTTC. Protein product: CASSQAGTRFNEQFF. The full variable domain, its missing parts supplied by reference TRBV7-9 and TRBJ2-1, is DTGVSQNPRHKITKRGQNVTFRCDPISEHNRLYWYRQTLGQGPEFLTYFQNEAQLEKSRLLSDRFSAERPKGSFSTLEIQRTEQGDSAMYLCASSQAGTRFNEQFFGPGTRLTVL.

The rearrangement links TRBV11-2 to TRBJ2-2; D gene unclear. Germline CDR1 and CDR2: SGHAT and FQNNGV. This CDR3 has 12 residues. V was trimmed by 4 bases and J by 6 bases, leaving 6 bases between them. DNA of the CDR3: TGTGCCAGCAGCTCCGAGTCCGGGGAGCTGTTTTTT. Translating gives CASSSESGELFF. Supplemented by reference TRBV11-2 and TRBJ2-2, the full variable domain reads EAGVAQSPRYKIIEKRQSVAFWCNPISGHATLYWYQQILGQGPKLLIQFQNNGVVDDSQLPKDRFSAERLKGVDSTLKIQPAKLEDSAVYLCASSSESGELFFGEGSRLTVL.

This clonotype was recorded at least ten times. The J gene is TRBJ2-3, the V gene TRBV5-6, with a tentative D call TRBD1 (6 bases). Between the trimmed V and J ends, which lost 5 bases and 2 bases, there was a span of 9 bases. The CDR3 is 13 amino acids. The germline gives CDR1 SGHDT, CDR2 YYEEEE. In DNA form, the CDR3 reads TGTGCCAGCAGACGGGACAACACAGATACGCAGTATTTT. Translating gives CASRRDNTDTQYF.

This clonotype was seen a handful of times. This chain uses TRBV27 with TRBJ1-5; no clear D gene. Between the trimmed V and J ends, which lost 4 bases and 1 base, there was a span of 11 bases. CDR1 and CDR2 from the germline V gene are MNHEY and SMNVEV (reference sequence). The CDR3 is made up of 15 amino acids. DNA of the CDR3: TGTGCCAGCAGTTCGCTGGGTGCCAGCAATCAGCCCCAGCATTTT. Amino acids: CASSSLGASNQPQHF.

The rearrangement joins TRBV14 to TRBJ2-2; D call uncertain. Deletions cut 8 bases from V and 3 bases from J, with 13 bases between. Per the germline V gene, CDR1 is SGHDN and CDR2 is FVKESK. The CDR3 loop spans 14 amino acids. The CDR3 region has the DNA TGTGCCAGCCAAGATACCCGGTACACCGGGGAGCTGTTTTTT. Protein sequence: CASQDTRYTGELFF.

This sequence joins TRBV6-6 and TRBJ2-1, with a weak D call TRBD2 (6 bases). Germline V lookup: CDR1 MNHNY, CDR2 SVGAGI (reference sequence). The CDR3 totals 11 residues. V was cut by 6 bases and J by 9 bases, with 9 bases left in between. The CDR3 DNA reads TGTGCCAGCAGGTACGGGGGTGAGCAGTTCTTC. Amino acid sequence: CASRYGGEQFF.

This clonotype was recorded a few times. The rearrangement uses TRBV4-1 and TRBJ2-3; 9 bases are a match to TRBD2. The germline V gene encodes CDR1 MGHRA and CDR2 YSYEKL. Germline trimming cut 6 bases from V and 7 bases from J; bases unmatched to any gene: 11. This CDR3 is 15 amino acids long. CDR3 DNA sequence: TGCGCCAGCAGGGCGCCGGGACTAGCCCCTAATACGCAGTATTTT. It translates to CASRAPGLAPNTQYF.

The CDR3 sequence: CASSLIPSNQPQHF. The CDR3 nucleotides are TGTGCCAGCAGTTTGATCCCATCCAATCAGCCCCAGCATTTT. The chain is built from TRBV27 and TRBJ1-5, with D unclear. V shed 3 bases and J shed 3 bases, with 9 bases lying between them. Germline loops: CDR1 MNHEY, CDR2 SMNVEV (reference sequence). The CDR3 runs to 14 residues.

This clonotype was detected ten times or more. The chain couples TRBV5-1 to TRBJ2-7; 11 bases align to TRBD2. V lost 8 bases to trimming and J lost 4 bases; unmatched junction nucleotides: 5. CDR1 SGHRS and CDR2 YFSETQ come from the germline V gene. CDR3 length: 13 residues. The CDR3 nucleotides are TGCGCCAGTACTAGCGGGAGCTTGTACGAGCAGTACTTC. Translating gives CASTSGSLYEQYF.

V gene TRBV9 combines with J gene TRBJ2-5; 7 positions agree with TRBD2. This CDR3 spans 17 amino acids. Germline V gene lookup returns CDR1 SGDLS and CDR2 YYNGEE. V was pared by 2 bases and J by 4 bases, with 14 bases of the junction left unmatched. In DNA, the CDR3 is TGTGCCAGCAGCGTGGGGGGGGTCTCGCGGAGGGGAGAGACCCAGTACTTC. Its protein product is CASSVGGVSRRGETQYF.

In its sample, this clonotype was seen a few times. V usage is TRBV5-4 and J usage is TRBJ2-3; unclear D gene. The CDR3 length is 16 residues. V was shortened by 3 bases and J by 0 bases, with 14 bases between the two germline ends. Per germline, CDR1 SGHNT and CDR2 YYREEE (reference sequence). CDR3 residues: CASSSSSPASTDTQYF. The CDR3 DNA reads as TGTGCCAGCAGCTCGTCGAGCCCCGCAAGCACAGATACGCAGTATTTT.

On this clonotype: This may be a read error, as it is one base from a much larger clone. The rearrangement joins TRBV7-9 to TRBJ2-6; a weak D match, TRBD1 (6 bases). CDR1 and CDR2 from the germline V gene are SEHNR and FQNEAQ (reference sequence). The CDR3 runs to 15 residues. CDR3 amino acids: CASSRDRLRANVLAF. The CDR3 DNA reads as TGTGCCAGCAGCCGAGACAGGCTAAGGGCCAACGTCCTGGCTTTC. The full variable domain, completed using reference TRBV7-9 and TRBJ2-6, is DTGVSQNPRHKITKRGQNVTFRCDPISEHNRLYWYRQTLGQGPEFLTYFQNEAQLEKSRLLSDRFSAERPKGSFSTLEIQRTEQGDSAMYLCASSRDRLRANVLAFGAGSRLTVL.

In the case of this clonotype: An end of the junction does not agree with germline; a read error may underlie this. This chain uses TRBV20-1 with TRBJ2-3; TRBD2 matches 7 bases. Germline CDR1 and CDR2: DFQATT and SNEGSKA (reference sequence). The CDR3 consists of 17 residues. The CDR3 protein is CSAAPFRAGACRDTQNF. The CDR3 bases are TGCAGTGCTGCCCCTTTTAGGGCGGGAGCGTGCCGGGATACGCAGAATTTT.